This is a list of T cell receptor beta chains from one sample in a study of cytomegalovirus exposure and HLA in healthy donors. Clones were sequenced by immunoSEQ multiplex PCR, and TCRdb holds only the in-frame ones, with some missing. This table holds about 160,000 clones, more than 80% found once. The sequenced sample was PBMCs. These receptor sequences come from a woman between 18 and 29 years old in good health and CMV-seronegative. CDR3s include the opening cysteine and the closing phenylalanine or tryptophan. The D gene is left open where the match is weak. Expanded clones get a size class; other rows say once, few or many, or leave the size out.

clone size,D gene,J gene,V gene,CDR3 protein,CDR3 DNA
-,TRBD2,TRBJ2-7,TRBV6-5,CASSYSLAGTYEQYF,TGTGCCAGCAGTTACTCCCTAGCGGGGACATACGAGCAGTACTTC
few,TRBD1,TRBJ1-1,TRBV19,CASSKRDRDEAFF,TGTGCCAGTAGTAAAAGAGACAGGGATGAAGCTTTCTTT
-,-,TRBJ2-5,TRBV28,CASSWAGEETQYF,TGTGCCAGCAGTTGGGCAGGGGAAGAGACCCAGTACTTC
-,TRBD2,TRBJ2-7,TRBV7-9,CASKLAGAYEQYF,TGTGCCAGCAAACTAGCGGGAGCCTACGAGCAGTACTTC
-,-,TRBJ2-1,TRBV2,CASKFRGGSYNEQFF,TGTGCCAGCAAATTCAGGGGAGGGTCCTACAATGAGCAGTTCTTC
-,-,TRBJ2-3,TRBV7-9,CASSLRSKEDTQYF,TGTGCCAGCAGCTTACGGAGTAAGGAAGATACGCAGTATTTT
-,TRBD2,TRBJ2-1,TRBV11-3,CASSPIAGNPNNEQFF,TGTGCCAGCAGCCCGATAGCGGGGAACCCTAACAATGAGCAGTTCTTC
few,TRBD2,TRBJ2-1,TRBV7-6,CASSILAGGYNEQFF,TGTGCCAGCAGCATACTAGCGGGAGGCTACAATGAGCAGTTCTTC
once,-,TRBJ1-1,TRBV28,CASSLIANTEAFF,TGTGCCAGCAGTTTGATAGCTAACACTGAAGCTTTCTTT
-,TRBD1,TRBJ2-7,TRBV19,CASSIRDSEQYF,TGTGCCAGTAGTATTCGGGACAGTGAGCAGTACTTC
-,TRBD2,TRBJ2-1,TRBV13,CASSLSLGGRATDEQFF,TGTGCCAGCAGCTTATCGTTGGGCGGGAGGGCGACGGATGAGCAGTTCTTC
-,TRBD1,TRBJ1-2,TRBV5-1,CASSVRDRGLRGYTF,TGCGCCAGCAGCGTCCGGGACAGGGGGCTAAGAGGCTACACCTTC
-,-,TRBJ2-2,TRBV7-2,CASSLDSNTGELFF,TGTGCCAGCAGCTTAGACTCGAACACCGGGGAGCTGTTTTTT
few,-,TRBJ2-1,TRBV6-6,CASSPLRNEQFF,TGTGCCAGCAGTCCTTTGAGAAATGAGCAGTTCTTC
-,-,TRBJ2-7,TRBV28,CASSTQDYEQYF,TGTGCCAGCAGTACACAGGACTACGAGCAGTACTTC
-,-,TRBJ2-1,TRBV30,CAWSVTGSGEQFF,TGTGCCTGGAGTGTAACAGGGAGCGGTGAGCAGTTCTTC
-,-,TRBJ1-1,TRBV7-9,CANSKGDNMNTEAFF,TGTGCCAATTCAAAGGGGGATAATATGAACACTGAAGCTTTCTTT
-,TRBD2,TRBJ2-3,TRBV28,CASSQTSVLSTDTQYF,TGTGCCAGCAGCCAAACTAGCGTCTTAAGCACAGATACGCAGTATTTT
-,-,TRBJ2-3,TRBV11-2,CASSPRLVLTDTQYF,TGTGCCAGCAGCCCGCGACTAGTCCTCACAGATACGCAGTATTTT
-,-,TRBJ1-5,TRBV6-1,CASSAQGSNQPQHF,TGTGCCAGCAGTGCCCAGGGAAGCAACCAGCCCCAGCATTTT
few,TRBD1,TRBJ1-4,TRBV28,CASSPDQGQGLFF,TGTGCCAGCAGTCCCGATCAGGGACAGGGGCTGTTTTTT
few,-,TRBJ1-2,TRBV5-4,CASSLFGGDGYTF,TGTGCCAGCAGCTTGTTTGGCGGGGATGGCTACACCTTC
-,-,TRBJ2-1,TRBV19,CASSISSGPGNEQFF,TGTGCCAGTAGTATTTCGTCTGGGCCGGGGAATGAGCAGTTCTTC
-,TRBD1,TRBJ2-7,TRBV9,CASSVGGTGVYEQYF,TGTGCCAGCAGCGTAGGCGGGACAGGGGTGTACGAGCAGTACTTC
once,-,TRBJ2-1,TRBV7-6,CASSLNPGGLYNEQFF,TGTGCCAGCAGCTTAAACCCCGGGGGTTTATACAATGAGCAGTTCTTC
few,TRBD2,TRBJ2-5,TRBV2,CASSEIPGGVQETQYF,TGTGCCAGCAGTGAAATCCCGGGGGGAGTCCAAGAGACCCAGTACTTC
-,-,TRBJ1-3,TRBV2,CASSNQKGRAGNTIYF,TGTGCCAGCAGCAACCAGAAGGGCAGGGCCGGAAACACCATATATTTT
-,-,TRBJ1-1,TRBV11-2,CASSRQVGNTEAFF,TGTGCCAGCAGCAGACAGGTCGGGAACACTGAAGCTTTCTTT
-,-,TRBJ2-2,TRBV5-1,CASSGVSVNTGELFF,TGCGCCAGCAGCGGTGTCAGCGTCAACACCGGGGAGCTGTTTTTT
-,-,TRBJ2-7,TRBV5-6,CASSFGPASDRLSYEQYF,TGTGCCAGCAGCTTTGGTCCGGCTAGCGATCGCCTCTCCTACGAGCAGTACTTC
-,-,TRBJ2-2,TRBV19,CASSTGVVNTGELFF,TGTGCCAGTAGTACAGGGGTCGTGAACACCGGGGAGCTGTTTTTT
-,TRBD1,TRBJ1-1,TRBV12-5,CASGLGTGTGVGDTEAFF,TGTGCTAGTGGTTTGGGAACCGGGACAGGGGTCGGGGACACTGAAGCTTTCTTT
-,-,TRBJ2-1,TRBV28,CASNTPLGEQFF,TGTGCCAGCAATACTCCGCTTGGTGAGCAGTTCTTC
-,-,TRBJ2-4,TRBV27,CASSLAAKNIQYF,TGTGCCAGCAGTTTAGCGGCCAAAAACATTCAGTACTTC
-,TRBD1,TRBJ2-7,TRBV9,CASSVGGTGFSEQYF,TGTGCCAGCAGCGTAGGGGGGACAGGGTTCTCCGAGCAGTACTTC
-,TRBD2,TRBJ2-1,TRBV27,CASGLVAEQFF,TGTGCCAGCGGACTAGTTGCTGAGCAGTTCTTC
-,-,TRBJ1-5,TRBV6-1,CASSWGGTQPQHF,TGTGCCAGCAGTTGGGGGGGCACTCAGCCCCAGCATTTT
-,-,TRBJ2-7,TRBV7-9,CASSFDSYEQYF,TGTGCCAGCAGCTTTGACAGCTACGAGCAGTACTTC
-,TRBD1,TRBJ1-1,TRBV6-1,CASSERTGGAYTEAFF,TGTGCCAGCAGTGAAAGGACAGGGGGCGCCTACACTGAAGCTTTCTTT
-,-,TRBJ1-1,TRBV7-9,CASSREENTEAFF,TGTGCCAGCAGCCGTGAGGAGAACACTGAAGCTTTCTTT
-,-,TRBJ1-1,TRBV29-1,CSVGMRVDTEAFF,TGCAGCGTTGGGATGAGGGTGGACACTGAAGCTTTCTTT
-,-,TRBJ2-1,TRBV7-3,CASSLMRGEQFF,TGTGCCAGCAGCTTAATGCGGGGAGAGCAGTTCTTC
few,-,TRBJ1-6,TRBV4-2,CASSQEEGNNSPLHF,TGTGCCAGCAGCCAAGAGGAGGGGAATAATTCACCCCTCCACTTT
-,-,TRBJ1-5,TRBV5-1,CASSPGVGGDQPQHF,TGCGCCAGCAGCCCTGGGGTCGGGGGGGATCAGCCCCAGCATTTT
-,-,TRBJ1-1,TRBV7-8,CASSLSGNTEAFF,TGTGCCAGCAGCTTATCCGGGAACACTGAAGCTTTCTTT
once,TRBD1,TRBJ2-2,TRBV11-2,CASSLWEGGGFFGELFF,TGTGCCAGCAGCTTATGGGAAGGGGGCGGGTTTTTCGGGGAGCTGTTTTTT
-,TRBD1,TRBJ1-2,TRBV6-5,CASSRTGPGYGYTF,TGTGCCAGCAGTCGGACAGGGCCTGGCTATGGCTACACCTTC
-,TRBD1,TRBJ1-4,TRBV28,CASSFTGANEKLFF,TGTGCCAGCAGTTTCACAGGGGCTAATGAAAAACTGTTTTTT
-,TRBD1,TRBJ2-7,TRBV7-9,CASSRSDRVRRDEQYF,TGTGCCAGCAGCCGTTCGGACAGGGTGCGTCGGGACGAGCAGTACTTC
once,TRBD1,TRBJ1-1,TRBV7-9,CASSLSGQTNTEAFF,TGTGCCAGCAGCTTATCGGGACAGACGAACACTGAAGCTTTCTTT
-,-,TRBJ2-1,TRBV7-8,CASSLGPRGYNEQFF,TGTGCCAGCAGCTTAGGTCCCCGGGGGTACAATGAGCAGTTCTTC
-,TRBD1,TRBJ1-1,TRBV7-9,CASSLKRGQGDWTTEAFF,TGTGCCAGCAGCCTTAAGAGGGGACAGGGGGATTGGACCACTGAAGCTTTCTTT
-,TRBD2,TRBJ2-3,TRBV6-4,CASSPSGGASDTQYF,TGTGCCAGCAGCCCTAGCGGGGGGGCCTCAGATACGCAGTATTTT
-,-,TRBJ1-5,TRBV19,CASRVGQGGNQPQHF,TGTGCCAGTAGGGTAGGGCAGGGTGGAAATCAGCCCCAGCATTTT
-,-,TRBJ1-1,TRBV5-1,CASSSTGNTEAFF,TGCGCCAGCAGCTCGACTGGGAACACTGAAGCTTTCTTT
-,-,TRBJ2-7,TRBV9,CASSPGIGEQYF,TGTGCCAGCAGCCCCGGGATTGGCGAGCAGTACTTC
few,TRBD1,TRBJ2-1,TRBV6-5,CATKTGTGLYNEQFF,TGTGCCACCAAGACTGGGACAGGACTTTACAATGAGCAGTTCTTC